The present T cell receptor (beta chain) was sequenced within a study of blood T cell repertoires in COVID-19. Overall study context: T cells, B-cell-depleted T cells, or PBMCs supplied cDNA or gDNA.

The study recruited people aged 18 to 89 years across under 25 US areas. Per the original data handling: Amplification with reference gene primers provided the estimates of nucleated cell counts. Sequencing used immunoSEQ multiplex PCR; TCRdb keeps in-frame clones, though not all of them. The V and J calls and clone size were taken over from that table, and D and trimming were inferred from the DNA. The sample has 190,000 or so clones, approximately 86% seen once. Sequenced: PBMCs or T cells enriched from blood (not recorded which). This sequence was found in a woman aged 25 to 39 who had recovered from COVID-19.

The CDR3 protein is CASSQARDSDISYEQYF. In DNA form, the CDR3 reads TGCGCCAGCAGCCAAGCCCGGGACAGCGACATTTCCTACGAGCAGTACTTC. The chain recombines TRBV4-1 with TRBJ2-7; TRBD1 agrees at 7 bases. Germline V gene lookup returns CDR1 MGHRA and CDR2 YSYEKL. The J segment lost 1 base and the V segment lost 1 base, leaving 10 bases of the junction unmatched. This CDR3 has 17 amino acids.